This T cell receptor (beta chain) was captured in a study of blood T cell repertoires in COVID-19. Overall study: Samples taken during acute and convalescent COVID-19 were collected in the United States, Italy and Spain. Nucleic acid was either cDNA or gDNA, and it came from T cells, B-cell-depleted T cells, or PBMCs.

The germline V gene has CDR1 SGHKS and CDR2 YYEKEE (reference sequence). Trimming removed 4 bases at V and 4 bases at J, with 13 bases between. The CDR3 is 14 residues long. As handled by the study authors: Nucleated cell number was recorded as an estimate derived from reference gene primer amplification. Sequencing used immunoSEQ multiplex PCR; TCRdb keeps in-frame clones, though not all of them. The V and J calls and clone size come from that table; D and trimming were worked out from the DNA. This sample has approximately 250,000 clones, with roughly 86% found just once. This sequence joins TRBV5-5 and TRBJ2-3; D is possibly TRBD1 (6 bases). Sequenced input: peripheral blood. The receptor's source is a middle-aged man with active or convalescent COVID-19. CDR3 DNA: TGTGCCAGCAGCATAGGGGCAGGGGCAGATACGCAGTATTTT. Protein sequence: CASSIGAGADTQYF.